Detailed here is one T cell receptor (beta chain). The antigen is undetermined. This sample is part of a study of identical twins. Overall study findings and caveats: Twin pairs had excess sharing that was weaker in beta out-of-frame sequences. Compared with models, monozygotic twins showed more out-of-frame TCR alpha sharing.

Trimming removed 7 bases at V and 3 bases at J, with 9 bases between. The CDR3 covers 12 residues. CDR1 and CDR2 from the germline V gene are SNHLY and FYNNEI. One entry per CDR3 protein results from TCRdb running MiXCR on the 5' RACE reads. The table includes 500,000 to 600,000 distinct CDR3 sequences, 22% detected once. Another study also made use of these data, one on T cells expressing NK-cell markers. Per that study: In a handful of donors, dominant CD3+CD56+NKG2C+ clonotypes ranked among the top 10 CD8+ clonotypes.

The receptor's source is a woman younger than 30 in good health. V is TRBV2 and J is TRBJ1-2, with D uncertain. Source material: CD4+ T cells sorted from blood. The CDR3: CASINGDYGYTF. In nucleotides, the CDR3 is TGTGCCAGCATAAACGGGGACTATGGCTACACCTTC. Full variable domain (outside the CDR3, taken from reference TRBV2 and TRBJ1-2): EPEVTQTPSHQVTQMGQEVILRCVPISNHLYFYWYRQILGQKVEFLVSFYNNEISEKSEIFDDQFSVERPDGSNFTLKIRSTKLEDSAMYFCASINGDYGYTFGSGTRLTVV.